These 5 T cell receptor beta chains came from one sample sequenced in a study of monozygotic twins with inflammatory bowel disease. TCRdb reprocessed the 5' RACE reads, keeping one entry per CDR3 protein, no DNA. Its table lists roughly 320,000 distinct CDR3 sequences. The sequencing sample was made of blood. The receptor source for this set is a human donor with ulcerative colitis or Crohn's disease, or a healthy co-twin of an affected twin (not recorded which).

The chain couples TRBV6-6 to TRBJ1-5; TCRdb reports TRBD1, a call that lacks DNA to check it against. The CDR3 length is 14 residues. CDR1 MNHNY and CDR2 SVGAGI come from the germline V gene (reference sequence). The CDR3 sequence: CASSYPDPNQPQHF.

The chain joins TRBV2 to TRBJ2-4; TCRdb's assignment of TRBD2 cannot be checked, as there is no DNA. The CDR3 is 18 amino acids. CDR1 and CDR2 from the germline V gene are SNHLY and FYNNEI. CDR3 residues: CASSPTTSGGATKNIQYF.

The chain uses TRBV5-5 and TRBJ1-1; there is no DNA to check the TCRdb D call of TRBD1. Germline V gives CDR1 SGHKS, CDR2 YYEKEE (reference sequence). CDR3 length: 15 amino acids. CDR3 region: CASSWGGQVNTEAFF.

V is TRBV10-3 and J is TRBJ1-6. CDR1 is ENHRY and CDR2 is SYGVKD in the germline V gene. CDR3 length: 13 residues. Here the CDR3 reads CAIRGSLNSPLHF.

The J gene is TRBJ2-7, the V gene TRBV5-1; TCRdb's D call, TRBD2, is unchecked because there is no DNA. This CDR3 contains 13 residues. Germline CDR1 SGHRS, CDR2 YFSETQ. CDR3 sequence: CASGREGHYEQYF.